Presented here are 22 T cell receptor beta chains from one specimen sequenced in a study of graft-versus-host responses after intestinal transplantation (dated by TCRdb to the early 2020s). The library was made by the immunoSEQ multiplex PCR assay. TCRdb took over this immuneACCESS table, retaining in-frame rearrangements with V and J assigned. Such tables are incomplete; in checked studies, under half of the missing clones stem from an unresolved V gene, and the remainder is unexplained. Here the sample has approximately 60,000 clones; about 90% occur a single time. The top ten clones comprise 1.5% to 2% of the sample. This sample comprised PBMCs, obtained 26 days after transplant. The receptors stem from a human patient who received an intestinal transplant, so some T cells may come from the graft donor.

Here the CDR3 reads CASSQVRPGHPTGELFF. The CDR3 coding sequence is TGCGCCAGCAGCCAAGTTCGGCCGGGACATCCCACCGGGGAGCTGTTTTTT. This chain links TRBV4-1 with TRBJ2-2; D possibly corresponds to TRBD1 (6 bases). The CDR3 covers 17 residues. The V gene lost 1 base and the J gene lost 4 bases, with 16 bases spanning the gap. Germline CDR1 and CDR2: MGHRA and YSYEKL.

DNA for the CDR3: TGTGCCAGCAGTTACTCGAGAGCGGTCTCGGGCTACACCTTC. Residues: CASSYSRAVSGYTF. The chain is built from TRBV6-5 and TRBJ1-2, with D unresolved. Per germline, CDR1 MNHEY and CDR2 SVGAGI. This CDR3 region has 14 residues. With 0 bases removed from V and 8 bases from J, the gap between germline ends came to 13 bases.

The chain joins TRBV19 to TRBJ2-2; 9 nucleotides align to TRBD2. CDR1 and CDR2 (germline): LNHDA, SQIVND (reference sequence). V dropped 6 bases and J dropped 6; count of bases not matched to a gene: 2. The CDR3 loop spans 13 amino acids. The CDR3 reads CASRGGRAGELFF. The CDR3 DNA reads as TGTGCCAGTAGAGGCGGGAGGGCCGGGGAGCTGTTTTTT.

The CDR3 region has the DNA TGTGCCAGCAGATTCGGACACTCAGATACGCAGTATTTT. Amino acid sequence: CASRFGHSDTQYF. V gene TRBV6-5 combines with J gene TRBJ2-3; D possibly corresponds to TRBD1 (5 bases). The V and J ends lost 6 bases and 4 bases respectively, with 11 bases between them. This CDR3 is built from 13 residues. The germline V gene encodes CDR1 MNHEY and CDR2 SVGAGI.

In its sample, this clone was seen a few times. This chain links TRBV18 with TRBJ2-3, with 7 bases fitting TRBD1. Trimming took 4 bases from V and 2 from J; bases not matched to a gene: 6. Germline CDR1 and CDR2: KGHSH and LQKENI. This CDR3 has 15 residues. CDR3 sequence: CASSLRQGDTDTQYF. CDR3 in DNA: TGTGCCAGCTCACTCAGACAGGGAGACACAGATACGCAGTATTTT.

The chain joins TRBV27 to TRBJ2-7; no definite D call. Trimming took 0 bases from V and 4 from J, leaving 10 bases between them. The CDR3 is 14 residues long. The V gene's germline CDR1 is MNHEY and CDR2 SMNVEV (reference sequence). CDR3 in amino acids: CASSLSESGYEQYF. CDR3 nucleotide sequence: TGTGCCAGCAGTTTATCGGAGTCGGGTTACGAGCAGTACTTC.

V and J are TRBV28 and TRBJ2-7, with 12 bases identical to TRBD2. The CDR3 length is 13 residues. J was trimmed by 3 bases and V by 10 bases; bases with no gene match: 4. Germline V lookup: CDR1 MDHEN, CDR2 SYDVKM. DNA for the CDR3: TGTGCCACTTCGACTAGCGGGAGCTACGAGCAGTACTTC. As protein: CATSTSGSYEQYF. Looking up the rest from reference TRBV28 and TRBJ2-7 gives the full variable domain: DVKVTQSSRYLVKRTGEKVFLECVQDMDHENMFWYRQDPGLGLRLIYFSYDVKMKEKGDIPEGYSVSREKKERFSLILESASTNQTSMYLCATSTSGSYEQYFGPGTRLTVT.

A remark on this clone: The same CDR3 arises from other DNA sequences in this sample as well. The chain links TRBV5-1 to TRBJ2-7; the match to TRBD1 covers 8 bases. The junction had 0 bases not matched to a gene; V was cut back by 0 bases and J by 1 base. CDR1 SGHRS and CDR2 YFSETQ come from the germline V gene. CDR3 length: 14 amino acids. The CDR3 DNA reads TGCGCCAGCAGCTTGGGACAGGGGTCCTACGAGCAGTACTTC. Its translation: CASSLGQGSYEQYF.

This chain links TRBV6-5 with TRBJ2-5, with 8 bases fitting TRBD1. The ends lost 8 bases at V and 2 bases at J; junction bases unmatched: 10. This CDR3 has 15 residues. Germline-derived CDR1 and CDR2 are MNHEY and SVGAGI. The CDR3 coding sequence is TGTGCCAGCGCCCAGACGGGACAGGTACAAGAGACCCAGTACTTC. Its protein is CASAQTGQVQETQYF.

V is TRBV29-1 and J is TRBJ2-3; 12 bases are shared with TRBD2. The J segment lost 2 bases and the V segment lost 7 bases, leaving 7 bases of the junction unmatched. The CDR3 is 15 amino acids. Germline CDR1 SQVTM, CDR2 ANQGSEA. In nucleotides, the CDR3 is TGCAGCGCCTACAGGACTAGCGGGGCCACAGATACGCAGTATTTT. Its protein product is CSAYRTSGATDTQYF.

The chain carries TRBV5-6 and TRBJ2-3, with TRBD2 matching 9 bases. The CDR3 is 15 amino acids. V lost 3 bases, J lost 4 bases, and 6 bases stayed unmatched. Germline V lookup: CDR1 SGHDT, CDR2 YYEEEE. The CDR3 here is CASSSREGLPDTQYF. In DNA, the CDR3 is TGTGCCAGCAGCTCGCGGGAGGGCCTCCCAGATACGCAGTATTTT. The whole variable domain, filled in from reference TRBV5-6 and TRBJ2-3, reads DAGVTQSPTHLIKTRGQQVTLRCSPKSGHDTVSWYQQALGQGPQFIFQYYEEEERQRGNFPDRFSGHQFPNYSSELNVNALLLGDSALYLCASSSREGLPDTQYFGPGTRLTVL.

The gene calls are TRBV7-9 and TRBJ2-1; D may be TRBD2 (5 bases). Germline-derived CDR1 and CDR2 are SEHNR and FQNEAQ (reference sequence). V was pared by 2 bases and J by 7 bases, with 9 bases between. CDR3 length: 13 amino acids. The CDR3 DNA reads as TGTGCCAGCAGCTTAATAGCGAGAAATGAGCAGTTCTTC. This translates into CASSLIARNEQFF.

V is TRBV28 and J is TRBJ2-7; tentatively, D is TRBD2 (6 bases). V lost 3 bases and J 3 bases, leaving 15 bases between the germline ends. This CDR3 contains 15 residues. Germline values: CDR1 MDHEN, CDR2 SYDVKM. The chain's CDR3 is CASSFWGESGYEQYF. DNA for the CDR3: TGTGCCAGCAGTTTCTGGGGGGAGTCGGGCTACGAGCAGTACTTC.

This clone was counted only a few times. The chain employs TRBV6-4 and TRBJ2-3; D might be TRBD1 (7 bases). V lost 3 bases, J lost 6 bases, and 13 bases lay in between. The CDR3 has 14 residues. The germline gives CDR1 MRHNA, CDR2 SNTAGT. This CDR3 is CASSERDSSDTQYF. The CDR3 DNA is TGTGCCAGCAGTGAGCGGGACAGTAGCGATACGCAGTATTTT.

V is TRBV5-6 and J is TRBJ1-1, with 7 bases identical to TRBD1. Unmatched junction bases numbered 4, after V lost 4 bases and J lost 1 base. Germline-derived CDR1 and CDR2 are SGHDT and YYEEEE. CDR3 size: 14 residues. The CDR3, as DNA: TGTGCCAGCAGCCGGGACAGAGCGAACACTGAAGCTTTCTTT. Its protein product is CASSRDRANTEAFF.

This chain connects TRBV2 to TRBJ2-7; 7 bases map to TRBD1. After removal of 8 bases from V and 3 bases from J, the junction contained 10 bases not matched to a gene. The CDR3 has 14 amino acids. Germline loops: CDR1 SNHLY, CDR2 FYNNEI. The CDR3 bases are TGTGCCAGCGGAACGGGACAGACTAACTACGAGCAGTACGTC. Protein sequence: CASGTGQTNYEQYV.

This chain uses TRBV29-1 with TRBJ1-2; 7 bases match TRBD1. The trim removed 6 bases at V and 1 base at J, leaving 8 bases unmatched. Germline loops: CDR1 SQVTM, CDR2 ANQGSEA. This CDR3 spans 14 amino acids. In DNA, the CDR3 is TGCAGCGTACCCCGGACAGGCTATAACTATGGCTACACCTTC. Translating gives CSVPRTGYNYGYTF. The full variable domain, rest sourced from reference TRBV29-1 and TRBJ1-2, is SAVISQKPSRDICQRGTSLTIQCQVDSQVTMMFWYRQQPGQSLTLIATANQGSEATYESGFVIDKFPISRPNLTFSTLTVSNMSPEDSSIYLCSVPRTGYNYGYTFGSGTRLTVV.

Of note for this clone: In the same sample, other DNA sequences code for this CDR3. The chain recombines TRBV9 with TRBJ2-7; 7 bases fit TRBD1. This CDR3 is built from 14 residues. J was trimmed by 2 bases and V by 0 bases; bases with no gene match: 2. Germline V gene sequence: CDR1 SGDLS, CDR2 YYNGEE. The CDR3 coding sequence is TGTGCCAGCAGCGTAGGGCAGGGGGCCTACGAGCAGTACTTC. Protein product: CASSVGQGAYEQYF.

The rearrangement uses TRBV30 and TRBJ2-3; D is possibly TRBD2 (6 bases). CDR3 length: 18 amino acids. Between the trimmed V and J ends, which lost 1 base and 0 bases, there was a span of 20 bases. From germline, CDR1 is GTSNPN and CDR2 SVGIG (reference sequence). The CDR3 nucleotides are TGTGCCTGGAGTGAATTACCCTCTTCCGGGACTAGCACAGATACGCAGTATTTT. Translation: CAWSELPSSGTSTDTQYF.

This clone was found once. The chain links TRBV7-6 to TRBJ2-7; TRBD2 matches at 8 bases. The CDR3 has 15 amino acids. Germline CDR1 SGHVS, CDR2 FNYEAQ. Trimming removed 5 bases from V and 6 bases from J; junction bases left unmatched: 12. DNA for the CDR3: TGTGCCAGCAGCCAGGAGCGGGAGCAATTTGGCGAGCAGTACTTC. Translation gives CASSQEREQFGEQYF.

This clone was counted between two and nine times. The chain recombines TRBV6-1 with TRBJ1-2, with 9 bases matching TRBD1. Germline trimming cut 6 bases from V and 4 bases from J; bases unmatched to any gene: 0. CDR1 is MNHNS and CDR2 is SASEGT in the germline V gene. CDR3 length: 12 amino acids. The CDR3 reads CASRTGGYGYTF. The CDR3 bases are TGTGCCAGCAGGACAGGGGGCTATGGCTACACCTTC.

The chain joins TRBV19 to TRBJ1-2, with D possibly being TRBD1 (6 bases). Trimming pared 3 bases from V and 4 bases from J, leaving 15 bases between. The CDR3 runs to 15 residues. In germline, CDR1 is LNHDA, CDR2 SQIVND (reference sequence). The CDR3 loop is CASSMGRGQFYGYTF. The DNA for the CDR3 is TGTGCCAGTAGTATGGGGCGGGGGCAGTTCTATGGCTACACCTTC.